Listed below are T cell receptor beta chains from one sample, sequenced in a study of cytomegalovirus exposure and HLA in healthy donors. Assay: immunoSEQ multiplex PCR; the TCRdb copy retains only in-frame clones and omits some. Of approximately 140,000 clones listed, roughly three quarters were seen once; the top ten hold 4.5% to 6%. Sequenced sample: PBMCs. These receptors all stem from a woman in her 50s in good health and CMV-seronegative. The CDR3 runs from the conserved cysteine through the conserved F or W. The D gene is left open where the match is weak. Only some rows state a clone size, as once, few, many or a class for expanded clones.

d_call	v_call	j_call	clone_size	cdr3_nt	cdr3_aa
.	TRBV30	TRBJ2-7	.	TGTGCCTGGAGTGTGTCCATCTACGAGCAGTACTTC	CAWSVSIYEQYF
.	TRBV7-2	TRBJ1-1	.	TGTGCCAGCAGCTTGCGGGACGGAAGAGAAGCTTTCTTT	CASSLRDGREAFF
.	TRBV5-1	TRBJ1-2	.	TGCGCCAGCAGCTTGGAAGGGGATTGTGACTACACCTTC	CASSLEGDCDYTF
.	TRBV6-1	TRBJ2-5	.	TGTGCCAGCAGTGTTATACAGCAAGAGACCCAGTACTTC	CASSVIQQETQYF
TRBD2	TRBV7-3	TRBJ2-3	.	TGTGCCAGCAGCCCTAGCGGGGGGGCTGGAGATACGCAGTATTTT	CASSPSGGAGDTQYF
TRBD2	TRBV2	TRBJ2-1	.	TGTGCCAGCAGTGTAGGAGCGGGGGGGCAGAGGGAGCAGTTCTTC	CASSVGAGGQREQFF
.	TRBV2	TRBJ1-6	.	TGTGCCAGCAGGGTCAGGACTACCTCGGATTCACCCCTCCACTTT	CASRVRTTSDSPLHF
.	TRBV15	TRBJ2-2	.	TGTGCCACCAGCAGAGATCCGCAGGGAAGGACCGGGGAGCTGTTTTTT	CATSRDPQGRTGELFF
TRBD1	TRBV5-1	TRBJ1-4	once	TGCGCCAGCAGCCCAGGGACAGCTAATGAAAAACTGTTTTTT	CASSPGTANEKLFF
TRBD2	TRBV10-3	TRBJ2-5	.	TGTGCCATCAGTGAACCGGGGGGACCCCAAGAGACCCAGTACTTC	CAISEPGGPQETQYF
TRBD1	TRBV9	TRBJ1-6	.	TGTGCCAGCAGCGTAGGAGGGGACAGGGATTCACCCCTCCACTTT	CASSVGGDRDSPLHF
TRBD1	TRBV7-9	TRBJ1-2	.	TGTGCCAGCAGCCCCTCAGGGGGCTTCTATGGCTACACCTTC	CASSPSGGFYGYTF
.	TRBV4-3	TRBJ2-1	.	TGCGCCAGCAGCCAAGATGTCTTCAATGAGCAGTTCTTC	CASSQDVFNEQFF
TRBD2	TRBV6-4	TRBJ2-1	.	TGTGCCAGCAGTGGCGGGACTAGCGGGGATGAGCAGTTCTTC	CASSGGTSGDEQFF
.	TRBV4-1	TRBJ2-7	few	TGCGCCAGCAGCCAAGTGGCAGGGACCTACGAGCAGTACTTC	CASSQVAGTYEQYF
.	TRBV7-9	TRBJ1-1	.	TGTGCCAGCAGCTCACTTCCGGGGATGAACACTGAAGCTTTCTTT	CASSSLPGMNTEAFF
TRBD1	TRBV5-1	TRBJ2-5	.	TGCGCCAGCAGCCTCTGGACAGGCGGCCAAGAGACCCAGTACTTC	CASSLWTGGQETQYF
TRBD2	TRBV19	TRBJ2-1	.	TGTGCCACCTCCTATAGCGGGGGGGCTTATGGAGAGCAGTTCTTC	CATSYSGGAYGEQFF
TRBD2	TRBV9	TRBJ2-3	.	TGTGCCAGCAGCGCCGACCGGGGCGGGGGGGTGGGAGATACGCAGTATTTT	CASSADRGGGVGDTQYF
TRBD2	TRBV20-1	TRBJ2-7	few	TGCAGTGCGGGGAGGGGAGGCGAGCAGTACTTC	CSAGRGGEQYF
.	TRBV2	TRBJ1-6	.	TGTGCCAGCAGTGACAGGGAAGGGATAAATTCACCCCTCCACTTT	CASSDREGINSPLHF
.	TRBV5-4	TRBJ1-4	.	TGTGCCAGCAGCCCCAGGGCAGGGGTTGGGGAAAAACTGTTTTTT	CASSPRAGVGEKLFF
.	TRBV4-2	TRBJ1-5	.	TGTGCCAGCAGCCAAGATGGTCGGAGGCCCGGAGATCAGCCCCAGCATTTT	CASSQDGRRPGDQPQHF
TRBD1	TRBV2	TRBJ1-2	.	TGTGCCAGCATGGGACAGGGGGCGATCGGCTATGGCTACACCTTC	CASMGQGAIGYGYTF
TRBD1	TRBV6-5	TRBJ1-6	.	TGTGCCAGCAGTTCCGACAGGGGTGATTCACCCCTCCACTTT	CASSSDRGDSPLHF
.	TRBV27	TRBJ1-5	few	TGTGCCAGCAGTTCTTTAGCCCTTGGTGGGTATCAGCCCCAGCATTTT	CASSSLALGGYQPQHF
TRBD2	TRBV5-1	TRBJ2-3	.	TGCGCCAGCAGCTCCCTAGCGGGGGGTCCCACAGATACGCAGTATTTT	CASSSLAGGPTDTQYF
TRBD2	TRBV10-2	TRBJ2-7	.	TGCGCCAGCAGTCGGACTAGCGGGGGATATGCCGAGCAGTACTTC	CASSRTSGGYAEQYF
TRBD2	TRBV4-3	TRBJ2-2	.	TGCGCCAGCAGCCAACTCCGAGCGGGGGTCAACACCGGGGAGCTGTTTTTT	CASSQLRAGVNTGELFF
TRBD1	TRBV11-2	TRBJ1-1	.	TGTGCCAGCAGCACCCGTCCCGGGACAGGGGTTGGTACTGAAGCTTTCTTT	CASSTRPGTGVGTEAFF
.	TRBV2	TRBJ2-2	.	TGTGCCAGCATCCAGCAGGGTGGGATTGGCGGGGAGCTGTTTTTT	CASIQQGGIGGELFF
.	TRBV6-1	TRBJ1-1	.	TGTGCCAGCACCGAAGGGAGGTGGGTTCTAACTGAAGCTTTCTTT	CASTEGRWVLTEAFF
.	TRBV6-1	TRBJ1-3	.	TGTGCCAGCAGTGAGCGGCCTTGGGGAAACACCATATATTTT	CASSERPWGNTIYF
.	TRBV4-2	TRBJ2-7	few	TGTGCCAGCAGCCAAGATTCGGGAACCCCCTACGAGCAGTACTTC	CASSQDSGTPYEQYF
TRBD1	TRBV5-6	TRBJ2-1	.	TGTGCCAGCAGCTTGGCGGGCAGGGGGTTCGTATCCTACAATGAGCAGTTCTTC	CASSLAGRGFVSYNEQFF
.	TRBV7-2	TRBJ1-2	.	TGTGCCAGCAGCCCCCGGGGGGGTGCGAGCGGCTACACCTTC	CASSPRGGASGYTF
TRBD1	TRBV6-5	TRBJ1-1	.	TGTGCCAGCAGTTACGGAGGGGGCGAAGGGACTGAAGCTTTCTTT	CASSYGGGEGTEAFF
TRBD1	TRBV6-1	TRBJ2-4	few	TGTGCCAGCAGTGGTTTAGGGGGCGATAGCATTCAGTACTTC	CASSGLGGDSIQYF
TRBD2	TRBV13	TRBJ2-3	.	TGTGCCAGCAGCCCCATTGGCGGGGGACTCCTTGGAGATACGCAGTATTTT	CASSPIGGGLLGDTQYF
.	TRBV4-1	TRBJ2-7	.	TGCGCCAGCAGCCAAGACAGAGCGAAGATGTTGGACGAGCAGTACTTC	CASSQDRAKMLDEQYF
.	TRBV30	TRBJ2-3	.	TGTGCCTGGAGTGTACTGTCAGGGGTAGATACGCAGTATTTT	CAWSVLSGVDTQYF
.	TRBV11-2	TRBJ2-7	.	TGTGCCAGCAGCTTAGATACTCATCCCTACGAGCAGTACTTC	CASSLDTHPYEQYF
TRBD1	TRBV27	TRBJ2-7	.	TGTGCCAGCATAGGACAGGGGGCGAGCGAGCAGTACTTC	CASIGQGASEQYF
TRBD1	TRBV9	TRBJ2-3	.	TGTGCCAGCAGCGTAGGAGGGGGCGGAACAGATACGCAGTATTTT	CASSVGGGGTDTQYF
.	TRBV5-4	TRBJ2-3	few	TGTGCCAGCAGCCCGGACAGCTTTAGCACAGATACGCAGTATTTT	CASSPDSFSTDTQYF